The following is a TCR beta chain sequence with its context. RNA amounts of roughly 0.45 to 1 ug underwent reverse transcription with random hexamers. The immunoSEQ assay covered 54 Vbeta and 13 Jbeta segments for CDR3. TCRdb reprocessed the immunoSEQ multiplex PCR reads via MiXCR and lists one record per CDR3 protein. The sample contains roughly 67,000 distinct CDR3 sequences, around 96% of which appear only once. The V and J ends lost 3 bases and 6 bases respectively, with 18 bases between them. From germline, CDR1 is SGHRS and CDR2 YFSETQ. The CDR3 length is 15 residues. The entry originates in a study of CD8 T cells in Susac syndrome. The authors carried out high-throughput sequencing of TCR beta. They applied it to CD8+ and CD4+ T cells obtained from blood.

This TCR derives from a human donor with multiple sclerosis. The sample comprised CD8+ T cells from PBMCs. The V and J genes are TRBV5-1 and TRBJ1-2; D may be TRBD1 (5 bases). CDR3 in DNA: TGCGCCAGCAGCTATCTGGGGGGTGGCCCCAATGGCTACACCTTC. Its protein is CASSYLGGGPNGYTF.